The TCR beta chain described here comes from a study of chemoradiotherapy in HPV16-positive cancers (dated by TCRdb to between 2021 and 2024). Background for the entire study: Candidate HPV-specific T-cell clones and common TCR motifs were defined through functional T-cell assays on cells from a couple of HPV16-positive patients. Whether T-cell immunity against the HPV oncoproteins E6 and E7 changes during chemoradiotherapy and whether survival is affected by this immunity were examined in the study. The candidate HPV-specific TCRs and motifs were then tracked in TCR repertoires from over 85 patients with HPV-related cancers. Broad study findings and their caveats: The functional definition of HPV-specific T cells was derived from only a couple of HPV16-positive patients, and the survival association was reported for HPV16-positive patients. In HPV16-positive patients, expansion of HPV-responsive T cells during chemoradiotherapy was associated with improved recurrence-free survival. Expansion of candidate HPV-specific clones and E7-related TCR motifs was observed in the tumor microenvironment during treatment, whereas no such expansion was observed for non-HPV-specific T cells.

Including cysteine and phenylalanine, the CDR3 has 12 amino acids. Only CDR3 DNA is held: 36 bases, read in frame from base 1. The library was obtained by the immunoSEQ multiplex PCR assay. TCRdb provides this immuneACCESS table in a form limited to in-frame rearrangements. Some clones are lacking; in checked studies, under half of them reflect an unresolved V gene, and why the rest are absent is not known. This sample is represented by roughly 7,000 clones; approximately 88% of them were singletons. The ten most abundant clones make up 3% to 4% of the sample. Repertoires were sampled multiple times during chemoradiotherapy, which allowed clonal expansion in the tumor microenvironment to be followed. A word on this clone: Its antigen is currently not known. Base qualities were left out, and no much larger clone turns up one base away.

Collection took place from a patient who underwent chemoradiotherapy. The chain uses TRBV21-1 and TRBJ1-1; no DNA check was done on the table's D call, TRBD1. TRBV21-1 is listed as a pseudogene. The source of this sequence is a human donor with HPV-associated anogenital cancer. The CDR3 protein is CASSKTGLKAFF. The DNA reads TGTGCCAGCAGCAAAACAGGGCTAAAAGCTTTCTTT.